One T cell receptor (beta chain) is described in this entry. The CDR3 has 14 amino acids. The V and J ends lost 4 bases and 0 bases respectively, with 7 bases between them. CDR1 and CDR2 (germline): LNHDA, SQIVND (reference sequence). This entry comes from a study of OX40 agonist ivuxolimab in advanced cancers. Repertoires were generated with immunoSEQ multiplex PCR, while TCRdb's copy carries only in-frame clones and drops some. The data hold tens of thousands of clones, with 65% to 80% observed a single time. A history of autoimmune disease or systemic immunosuppression excluded patients. Here the sequenced sample was CD4+ or CD8+ T cells sorted from blood, taken in a trial of the OX40 agonist ivuxolimab. This clonotype was sampled from an adult with an advanced solid tumor such as melanoma, head and neck, liver or kidney cancer. The chain is built from TRBV19 and TRBJ1-3; D is undetermined. The CDR3 reads CASSTTVSGNTIYF. The CDR3 DNA follows: TGTGCCAGTAGTACGACTGTCTCTGGAAACACCATATATTTT.